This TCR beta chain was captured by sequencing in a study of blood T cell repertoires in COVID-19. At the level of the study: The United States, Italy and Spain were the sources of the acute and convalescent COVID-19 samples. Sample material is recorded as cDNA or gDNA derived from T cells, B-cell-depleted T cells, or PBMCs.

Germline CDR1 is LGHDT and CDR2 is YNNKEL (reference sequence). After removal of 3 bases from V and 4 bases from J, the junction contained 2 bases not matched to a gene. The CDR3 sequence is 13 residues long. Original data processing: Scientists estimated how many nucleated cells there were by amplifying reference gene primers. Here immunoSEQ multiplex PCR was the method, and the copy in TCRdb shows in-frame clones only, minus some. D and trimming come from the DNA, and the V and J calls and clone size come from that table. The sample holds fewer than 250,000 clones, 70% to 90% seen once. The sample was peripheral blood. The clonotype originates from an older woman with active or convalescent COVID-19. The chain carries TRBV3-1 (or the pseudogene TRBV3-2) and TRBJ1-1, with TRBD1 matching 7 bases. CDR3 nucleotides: TGTGCCAGCAGCCATGGGACAGCCACTGAAGCTTTCTTT. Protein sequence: CASSHGTATEAFF.